These 2 T cell receptor beta chains came from one sample sequenced in a study of beta chain features in type 1 diabetes. Findings of the study overall: All four CD4+ subsets from Type 1 diabetes patients carried moderately but significantly shorter TCRB CDR3s.

What was sequenced were expressed TCRB transcripts, since all of the isolated RNA had been reverse transcribed. TCRdb's table, derived via immunoSEQ multiplex PCR, lists solely in-frame clones and lacks some. This sample has a few hundred thousand clones, with roughly 13% found just once. For these TCRs, the target antigens are not known. The sequenced sample was naive CD4+ T cells from blood. These receptor sequences come from a woman younger than 35 with type 1 diabetes.

The CDR3 region is CASSLSLGSPNTGELFF. Written as DNA, the CDR3 is TGTGCCAGCAGTTTATCTCTCGGGTCTCCAAACACCGGGGAGCTGTTTTTT. The chain links TRBV27 to TRBJ2-2; D unclear. Trimming cost V 0 bases and J 2 bases, with 13 bases left between them. The germline CDR1 and CDR2 sequences are MNHEY and SMNVEV (reference sequence). CDR3 length equals 17 residues.

This clone has more than one count but fewer than ten. The V and J genes are TRBV14 and TRBJ1-2; weak D call: TRBD1 (5 bases). Trimming pared 0 bases from V and 6 bases from J, leaving 17 bases between. Germline CDR1 and CDR2: SGHDN and FVKESK. This CDR3 region has 16 residues. CDR3 residues: CASSQDIWTTTDGYTF. The CDR3 nucleotides read TGTGCCAGCAGCCAAGATATATGGACAACTACGGATGGCTACACCTTC.